The TCR beta chain under discussion was sequenced for a study of cytomegalovirus exposure and HLA in healthy donors. PCR amplification relied on 60 Vbeta primers (plus 13 Jbeta primers). Only in-frame clones appear in the TCRdb table, and some are missing; sequencing was by immunoSEQ multiplex PCR. The sample records roughly 190,000 clones, around 83% being singletons. Overall study findings and caveats: The authors judged a highly shared variant cluster likely a sequencing artifact.

With respect to this clone: What it binds is not known.

This CDR3 contains 14 residues. V shed 4 bases, J shed 4 bases, and the junction held 4 bases outside the gene matches. The germline V gene encodes CDR1 SGHRS and CDR2 YFSETQ. The clonotype comes from a woman between 35 and 50 years old in good health and CMV-seronegative. Sequences were obtained from PBMCs. The chain links TRBV5-1 to TRBJ2-2; 7 bases map to TRBD1. The CDR3 loop reads CASSVSGGTGELFF. The CDR3, as DNA: TGCGCCAGCAGCGTATCAGGGGGCACCGGGGAGCTGTTTTTT.